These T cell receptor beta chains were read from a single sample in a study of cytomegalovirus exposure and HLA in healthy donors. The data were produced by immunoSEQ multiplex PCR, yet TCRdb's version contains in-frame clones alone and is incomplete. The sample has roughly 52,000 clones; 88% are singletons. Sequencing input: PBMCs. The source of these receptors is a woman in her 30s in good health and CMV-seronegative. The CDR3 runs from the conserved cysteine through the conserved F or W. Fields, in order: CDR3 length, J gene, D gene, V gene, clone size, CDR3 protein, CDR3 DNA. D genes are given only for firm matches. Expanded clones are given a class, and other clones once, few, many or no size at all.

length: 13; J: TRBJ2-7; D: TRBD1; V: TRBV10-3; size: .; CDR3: CAIRGQGNYEQYF; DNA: TGTGCCATCAGGGGACAGGGGAACTACGAGCAGTACTTC
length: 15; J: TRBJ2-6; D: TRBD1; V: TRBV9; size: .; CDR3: CASSGGQGRANVLTF; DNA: TGTGCCAGCAGCGGCGGACAGGGAAGGGCCAACGTCCTGACTTTC
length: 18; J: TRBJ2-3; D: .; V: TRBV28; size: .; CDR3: CASSWGRAAGLSTDTQYF; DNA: TGTGCCAGCAGTTGGGGGCGGGCAGCTGGTTTAAGCACAGATACGCAGTATTTT
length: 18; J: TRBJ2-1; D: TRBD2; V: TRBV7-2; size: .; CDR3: CASSRELAGLTAYNEQFF; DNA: TGTGCCAGCAGCCGGGAACTAGCGGGACTTACTGCCTACAATGAGCAGTTCTTC
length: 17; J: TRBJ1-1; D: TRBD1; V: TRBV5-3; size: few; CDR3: CARSSPTGSKGSTEAFF; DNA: TGTGCCAGAAGCTCACCGACAGGGAGCAAAGGGTCCACTGAAGCTTTCTTT
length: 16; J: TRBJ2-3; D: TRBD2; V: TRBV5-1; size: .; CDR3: CASSFSSGGPSDTQYF; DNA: TGCGCCAGCAGCTTTTCTTCGGGAGGGCCCTCCGATACGCAGTATTTT
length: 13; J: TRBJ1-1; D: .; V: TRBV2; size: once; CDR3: CASTPEGGQEAFF; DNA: TGTGCCAGCACTCCTGAGGGAGGGCAGGAAGCTTTCTTT
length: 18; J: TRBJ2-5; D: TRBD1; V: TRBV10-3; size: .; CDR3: CAISEPRVNRGNQETQYF; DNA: TGTGCCATCAGTGAGCCGAGGGTTAACAGGGGGAACCAAGAGACCCAGTACTTC
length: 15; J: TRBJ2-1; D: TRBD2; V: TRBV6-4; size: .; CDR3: CASSESTSGRNEQFF; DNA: TGTGCCAGCAGTGAGTCGACTAGCGGGAGAAATGAGCAGTTCTTC
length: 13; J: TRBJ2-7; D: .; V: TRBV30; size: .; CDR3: CAWSVRGNYEQYF; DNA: TGTGCCTGGAGTGTACGAGGGAACTACGAGCAGTACTTC
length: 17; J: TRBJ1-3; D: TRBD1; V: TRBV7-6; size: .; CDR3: CASSLVAEDREGNTIYF; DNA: TGTGCCAGCAGCTTAGTTGCCGAGGACAGGGAAGGAAACACCATATATTTT
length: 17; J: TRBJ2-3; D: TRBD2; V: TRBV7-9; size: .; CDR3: CASSTRLAGASTDTQYF; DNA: TGTGCCAGCAGCACAAGACTAGCGGGGGCCAGCACAGATACGCAGTATTTT